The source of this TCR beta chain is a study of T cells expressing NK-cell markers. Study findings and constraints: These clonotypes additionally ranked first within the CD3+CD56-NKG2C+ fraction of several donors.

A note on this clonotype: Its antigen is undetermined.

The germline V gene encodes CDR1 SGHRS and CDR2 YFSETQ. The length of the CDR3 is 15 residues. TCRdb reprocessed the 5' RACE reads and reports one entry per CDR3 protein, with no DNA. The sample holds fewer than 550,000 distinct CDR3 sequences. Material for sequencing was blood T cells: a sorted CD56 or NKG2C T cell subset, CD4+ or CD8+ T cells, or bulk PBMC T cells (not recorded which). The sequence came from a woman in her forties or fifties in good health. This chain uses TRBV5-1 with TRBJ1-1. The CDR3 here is CASSLEQPLNTEAFF.